Reported below is one TCR beta chain. The antigen is unknown. This specimen belongs to a study of OX40 agonist ivuxolimab in advanced cancers. Whole-study context: The mean age was approximately 56 years, ranging from roughly 23 to 79, with less than 90% of participants male.

The repertoire was sequenced with immunoSEQ multiplex PCR; TCRdb's copy has only in-frame clones and lacks some. The profile shows roughly 70,000 clones, approximately 84% of them singletons. Broader study findings: Expanded clones were, on average, more numerous in CD8+ T cells than in CD4+. Also showing low normalized T-cell clonal expansion were some of the nonresponders.

The sequencing used CD4+ or CD8+ T cells sorted from blood, collected in a trial of the OX40 agonist ivuxolimab. This clonotype originated in an adult with an advanced solid tumor such as melanoma, head and neck, liver or kidney cancer.

The CDR3 DNA follows: TGTGCCAGCAGGAAGGACGATGAGCAGTTCTTC. This gives the protein CASRKDDEQFF. V and J are TRBV28 and TRBJ2-1, with D hard to call. The CDR3 runs to 11 residues. Trimming left V 6 bases short and J 8 bases short, with 8 bases between. Germline lookup yields CDR1 MDHEN and CDR2 SYDVKM.